The 10 T cell receptor beta chains in this list originate from one sample, sequenced in a study of spatial heterogeneity in lung cancer. Each CDR3 protein is one row after TCRdb ran MiXCR on the 5' RACE reads. The sample has about 78,000 distinct CDR3 sequences, 7% to 9% seen once. Time point here: sample taken at primary tumor resection. The sequenced sample was PBMCs, obtained at surgery. These receptors came from a male donor with early-stage non-small cell lung cancer.

This clonotype has more than one count but fewer than ten. The chain combines TRBV5-5 with TRBJ2-7; 7 bases are a match to TRBD1. V lost 1 base and J lost 7; bases outside the gene matches: 5. Germline lookup yields CDR1 SGHKS and CDR2 YYEKEE (reference sequence). This CDR3 is 13 amino acids long. This chain's CDR3 is CASSLQGEQEQYF. CDR3 DNA sequence: TGTGCCAGCAGCTTGCAGGGGGAGCAAGAGCAGTACTTC.

This clonotype has a count of ten or more. V is TRBV20-1 and J is TRBJ2-7; 8 bases are shared with TRBD2. Trimming cost V 3 bases and J 3 bases; bases outside gene matches: 7. The CDR3 extends over 14 amino acids. Germline CDR1 DFQATT, CDR2 SNEGSKA (reference sequence). For the CDR3, the DNA is TGCAGTGCTAGTATGGTAGCGGGGATCTACGAGCAGTACTTC. It encodes CSASMVAGIYEQYF.

The V and J genes are TRBV5-6 and TRBJ2-1, with a possible D match to TRBD1 (6 bases). Germline V lookup: CDR1 SGHDT, CDR2 YYEEEE. Trimming removed 5 bases at V and 4 bases at J, with 19 bases between. The CDR3 consists of 16 residues. This CDR3 reads CASSSAKITGYNEQFF. DNA for the CDR3: TGTGCCAGCAGTTCAGCAAAAATTACAGGGTACAATGAGCAGTTCTTC.

The chain joins TRBV10-3 to TRBJ1-2, with 8 bases lining up with TRBD1. CDR1 and CDR2 (germline): ENHRY, SYGVKD. Trimming at V came to 4 bases and at J to 12 bases, leaving 10 bases not matched to a gene. CDR3 length: 13 amino acids. As DNA, the CDR3 is TGTGCCATCAGTGTCGAGTCCAGGGGGCTGAACACCTTC. This sequence encodes CAISVESRGLNTF.

This clonotype was picked up many times. J is TRBJ2-3 and V is TRBV28; D is perhaps TRBD2 (5 bases). The CDR3 length is 12 residues. V lost 6 bases to trimming and J lost 10 bases, with 14 bases between them. Germline values: CDR1 MDHEN, CDR2 SYDVKM. CDR3 loop: CASSPGGWSQYF. The CDR3, as DNA: TGTGCCAGCAGCCCCGGCGGGTGGTCGCAGTATTTT.

This clonotype was seen only a few times. The DNA of the CDR3 is TGTGCCAGCAGGGCACGGGGGGGGCGACTAGCGGAAAAACTCTCCTACGAGCAGTACTTC. It specifies CASRARGGRLAEKLSYEQYF. The rearrangement links TRBV6-2 or TRBV6-3 to TRBJ2-7; 9 nucleotides agree with TRBD2. CDR3 size: 20 residues. V shed 6 bases and J 0 bases; nucleotides not matched to a gene: 21. Germline V gene lookup returns CDR1 MNHEY and CDR2 SVGEGT.

The sample holds many counts of this clonotype. The chain is built from TRBV25-1 and TRBJ1-5; the match to TRBD1 covers 10 bases. The CDR3 has 13 amino acids. With V trimmed by 8 bases and J by 4 bases, 2 bases remained unmatched. Germline CDR1 and CDR2: MGHDK and SYGVNS. CDR3: CASGGQGNQPQHF. The CDR3 DNA follows: TGTGCCAGCGGGGGACAGGGGAATCAGCCCCAGCATTTT.

This clonotype was recorded at least ten times. The rearrangement links TRBV16 to TRBJ1-6; D unclear. The ends were cut back, 4 bases at V and 5 bases at J, with 9 bases in the middle. Germline V gene sequence: CDR1 KGHSY, CDR2 FQNENV. CDR3 length equals 14 residues. The CDR3 bases are TGTGCCAGCAGCCCGAACGGCGATAATTCACCCCTCCACTTT. Its protein is CASSPNGDNSPLHF.

This clonotype was seen at least ten times. The rearrangement joins TRBV24-1 to TRBJ2-7; D is possibly TRBD1 (5 bases). CDR3 length equals 13 residues. Trimming left V 4 bases short and J 4 bases short, with 10 bases between. Looked up from germline, CDR1 is KGHDR and CDR2 is SFDVKD. CDR3 DNA sequence: TGTGCCACCAGTGAACCAGACAGATACGAGCAGTACTTC. Amino acids: CATSEPDRYEQYF.

This clonotype was counted a few times. The chain uses TRBV5-1 and TRBJ2-3, with a weak D call TRBD2 (6 bases). V gave up 5 bases and J gave up 0 bases, with 13 bases separating them. The CDR3 extends over 15 amino acids. Germline V CDR1 and CDR2: SGHRS, YFSETQ. In nucleotides, the CDR3 is TGCGCCAGCAGACCCCCCCGGGAGAGCACAGATACGCAGTATTTT. Protein product: CASRPPRESTDTQYF.